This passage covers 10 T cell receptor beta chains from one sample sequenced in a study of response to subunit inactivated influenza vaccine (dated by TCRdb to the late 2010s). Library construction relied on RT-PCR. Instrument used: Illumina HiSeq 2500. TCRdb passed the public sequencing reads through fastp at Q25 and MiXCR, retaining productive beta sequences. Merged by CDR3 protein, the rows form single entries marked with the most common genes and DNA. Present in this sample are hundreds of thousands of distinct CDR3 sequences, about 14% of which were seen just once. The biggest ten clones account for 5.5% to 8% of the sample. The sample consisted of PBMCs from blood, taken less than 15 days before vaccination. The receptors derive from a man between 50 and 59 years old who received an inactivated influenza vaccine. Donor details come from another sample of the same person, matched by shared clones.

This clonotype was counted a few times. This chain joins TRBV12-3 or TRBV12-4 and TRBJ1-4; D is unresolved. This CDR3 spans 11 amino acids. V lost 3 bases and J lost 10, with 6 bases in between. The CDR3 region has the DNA TGTGCCAGCAGTTTGTACGGAAAACTGTTTTTT. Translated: CASSLYGKLFF.

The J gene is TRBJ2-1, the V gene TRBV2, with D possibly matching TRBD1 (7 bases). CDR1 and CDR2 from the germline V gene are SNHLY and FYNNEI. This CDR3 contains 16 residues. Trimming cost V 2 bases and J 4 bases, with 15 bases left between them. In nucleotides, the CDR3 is TGTGCCAGCAGTGAATTGCGGGACAGAGTATACAATGAGCAGTTCTTC. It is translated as CASSELRDRVYNEQFF.

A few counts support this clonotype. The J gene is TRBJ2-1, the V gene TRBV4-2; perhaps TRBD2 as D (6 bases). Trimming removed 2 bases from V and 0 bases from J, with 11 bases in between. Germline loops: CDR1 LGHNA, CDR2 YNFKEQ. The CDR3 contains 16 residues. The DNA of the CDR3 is TGTGCCAGCAGCCAAACCCAGCGGGCCTCCTACAATGAGCAGTTCTTC. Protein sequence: CASSQTQRASYNEQFF.

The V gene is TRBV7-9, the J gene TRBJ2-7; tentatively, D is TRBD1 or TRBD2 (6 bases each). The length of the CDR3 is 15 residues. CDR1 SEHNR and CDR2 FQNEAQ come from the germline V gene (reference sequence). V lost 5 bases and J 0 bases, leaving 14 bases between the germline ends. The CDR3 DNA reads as TGTGCCAGCAGCCGAATGGGGGGCGGCTCCTACGAGCAGTACTTC. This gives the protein CASSRMGGGSYEQYF. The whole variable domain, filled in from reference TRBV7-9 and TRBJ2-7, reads DTGVSQNPRHKITKRGQNVTFRCDPISEHNRLYWYRQTLGQGPEFLTYFQNEAQLEKSRLLSDRFSAERPKGSFSTLEIQRTEQGDSAMYLCASSRMGGGSYEQYFGPGTRLTVT.

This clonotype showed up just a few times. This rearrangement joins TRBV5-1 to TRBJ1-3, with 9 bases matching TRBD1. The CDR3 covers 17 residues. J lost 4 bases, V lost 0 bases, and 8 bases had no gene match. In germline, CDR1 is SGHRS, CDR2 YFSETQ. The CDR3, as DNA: TGCGCCAGCAGCTTGGGGATGATGGGACAGGGAGGAAACACCATATATTTT. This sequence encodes CASSLGMMGQGGNTIYF.

CDR3 sequence: CASSSSGTRGADTQYF. CDR3 sequence (DNA): TGTGCCAGCAGCTCATCCGGGACTAGGGGGGCAGATACGCAGTATTTT. This sequence joins TRBV28 and TRBJ2-3; TRBD2 matches 8 bases. The CDR3 consists of 16 residues. In germline, CDR1 is MDHEN, CDR2 SYDVKM. The trim removed 6 bases at V and 4 bases at J, leaving 12 bases unmatched.

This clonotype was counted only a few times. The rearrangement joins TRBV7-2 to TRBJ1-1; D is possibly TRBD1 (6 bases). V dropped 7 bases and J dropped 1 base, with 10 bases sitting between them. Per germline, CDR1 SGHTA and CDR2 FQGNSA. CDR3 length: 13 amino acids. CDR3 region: CASKRQANTEAFF. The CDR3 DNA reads TGTGCCAGCAAAAGACAGGCGAACACTGAAGCTTTCTTT.

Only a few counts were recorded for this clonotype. CDR3 bases: TGTGCCAGCAGCTTAAATGGACTAGCGGGAGATGAGCAGTTCTTC. Protein sequence: CASSLNGLAGDEQFF. The chain combines TRBV7-2 with TRBJ2-1, with TRBD2 matching over 13 bases. V shed 2 bases and J 8 bases; nucleotides not matched to a gene: 3. The CDR3 runs to 15 residues. In germline, CDR1 is SGHTA, CDR2 FQGNSA. Supplemented by reference TRBV7-2 and TRBJ2-1, the full variable domain reads GAGVSQSPSNKVTEKGKDVELRCDPISGHTALYWYRQSLGQGLEFLIYFQGNSAPDKSGLPSDRFSAERTGGSVSTLTIQRTQQEDSAVYLCASSLNGLAGDEQFFGPGTRLTVL.

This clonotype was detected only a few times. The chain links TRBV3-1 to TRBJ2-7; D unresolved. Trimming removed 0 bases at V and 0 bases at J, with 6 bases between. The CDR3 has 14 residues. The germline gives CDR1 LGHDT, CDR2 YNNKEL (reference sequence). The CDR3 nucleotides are TGTGCCAGCAGCCAAGATTGGGGCTCCTACGAGCAGTACTTC. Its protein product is CASSQDWGSYEQYF.

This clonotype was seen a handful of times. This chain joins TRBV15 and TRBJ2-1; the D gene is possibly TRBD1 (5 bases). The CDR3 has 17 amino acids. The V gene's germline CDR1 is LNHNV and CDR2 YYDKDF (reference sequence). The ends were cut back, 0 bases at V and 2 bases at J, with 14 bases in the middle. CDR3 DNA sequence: TGTGCCACCAGCAGAGATCAATGGGTGGACACCTACAATGAGCAGTTCTTC. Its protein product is CATSRDQWVDTYNEQFF.